These T cell receptor beta chains were read from a single sample in a study of cytomegalovirus exposure and HLA in healthy donors. Here immunoSEQ multiplex PCR was the method, and the copy in TCRdb shows in-frame clones only, minus some. The data hold 110,000 to 150,000 clones, with 70% to 75% observed a single time. The material sequenced was PBMCs. These receptors came from a woman aged 40-49 years in good health and CMV-seronegative. The CDR3 runs from the conserved cysteine through the conserved F or W. The D gene is left open where the match is weak. Rows give clone size only sometimes, using once, few, many, or a class for an expanded clone.

D gene: .
J gene: TRBJ1-1
V gene: TRBV19
clone size: .
CDR3 protein: CASSSGSMNTEAFF
CDR3 DNA: TGTGCCAGTAGTTCCGGGAGCATGAACACTGAAGCTTTCTTT

D gene: TRBD2
J gene: TRBJ2-3
V gene: TRBV27
clone size: .
CDR3 protein: CASSLSSGGGDTQYF
CDR3 DNA: TGTGCCAGCAGTTTATCTAGCGGGGGAGGGGATACGCAGTATTTT

D gene: TRBD1
J gene: TRBJ1-1
V gene: TRBV7-8
clone size: .
CDR3 protein: CASSLTGTGRGAFF
CDR3 DNA: TGTGCCAGCAGCTTGACCGGGACAGGAAGAGGAGCTTTCTTT

D gene: TRBD2
J gene: TRBJ2-6
V gene: TRBV10-3
clone size: .
CDR3 protein: CAIGGGDGANVLTF
CDR3 DNA: TGTGCCATCGGGGGAGGGGACGGGGCCAACGTCCTGACTTTC

D gene: .
J gene: TRBJ2-1
V gene: TRBV4-1
clone size: .
CDR3 protein: CASSLRAYNEQFF
CDR3 DNA: TGCGCCAGCAGCCTCCGGGCCTACAATGAGCAGTTCTTC

D gene: .
J gene: TRBJ1-2
V gene: TRBV4-3
clone size: .
CDR3 protein: CASSQVLTNYGYTF
CDR3 DNA: TGCGCCAGCAGCCAAGTTCTAACTAACTATGGCTACACCTTC

D gene: TRBD2
J gene: TRBJ2-1
V gene: TRBV27
clone size: .
CDR3 protein: CASSPGLAGLNEQFF
CDR3 DNA: TGTGCCAGCAGTCCAGGACTAGCGGGGCTCAATGAGCAGTTCTTC

D gene: TRBD1
J gene: TRBJ1-1
V gene: TRBV29-1
clone size: .
CDR3 protein: CSVWTGSVNTEAFF
CDR3 DNA: TGCAGCGTTTGGACAGGTTCCGTGAACACTGAAGCTTTCTTT

D gene: .
J gene: TRBJ2-3
V gene: TRBV4-1
clone size: .
CDR3 protein: CASSPGHSTDTQYF
CDR3 DNA: TGCGCCAGCAGCCCGGGACACAGCACAGATACGCAGTATTTT

D gene: .
J gene: TRBJ2-1
V gene: TRBV6-1
clone size: .
CDR3 protein: CASSERGGSYNEQFF
CDR3 DNA: TGTGCCAGCAGTGAGAGGGGGGGCTCCTACAATGAGCAGTTCTTC

D gene: .
J gene: TRBJ1-1
V gene: TRBV7-2
clone size: .
CDR3 protein: CASTNGAGNTEAFF
CDR3 DNA: TGTGCCAGCACCAACGGAGCGGGTAACACTGAAGCTTTCTTT

D gene: TRBD1
J gene: TRBJ1-2
V gene: TRBV5-6
clone size: .
CDR3 protein: CASRAKTGNAYGYTF
CDR3 DNA: TGTGCCAGCAGAGCTAAGACAGGGAATGCCTATGGCTACACCTTC

D gene: .
J gene: TRBJ2-5
V gene: TRBV4-1
clone size: .
CDR3 protein: CASSRLGETQYF
CDR3 DNA: TGCGCCAGCAGCCGACTCGGAGAGACCCAGTACTTC

D gene: .
J gene: TRBJ1-4
V gene: TRBV5-1
clone size: .
CDR3 protein: CASSLGTAEKLFF
CDR3 DNA: TGCGCCAGCAGCTTGGGGACAGCTGAAAAACTGTTTTTT

D gene: .
J gene: TRBJ1-1
V gene: TRBV6-5
clone size: .
CDR3 protein: CASRGGQFEAFF
CDR3 DNA: TGTGCCAGCAGGGGCGGACAGTTTGAAGCTTTCTTT

D gene: TRBD1
J gene: TRBJ2-5
V gene: TRBV7-9
clone size: .
CDR3 protein: CASSSPGQGQETQYF
CDR3 DNA: TGTGCCAGCAGCTCCCCGGGACAGGGACAAGAGACCCAGTACTTC

D gene: .
J gene: TRBJ1-1
V gene: TRBV4-1
clone size: .
CDR3 protein: CASSQRTGGEAFF
CDR3 DNA: TGCGCCAGCAGCCAGAGGACGGGGGGAGAAGCTTTCTTT

D gene: TRBD1
J gene: TRBJ1-4
V gene: TRBV2
clone size: .
CDR3 protein: CASRDGQGALNEKLFF
CDR3 DNA: TGTGCCAGCAGGGACGGACAGGGGGCCCTTAATGAAAAACTGTTTTTT

D gene: .
J gene: TRBJ1-1
V gene: TRBV7-9
clone size: .
CDR3 protein: CASSDDSEAFF
CDR3 DNA: TGTGCCAGCAGCGACGACAGTGAAGCTTTCTTT

D gene: TRBD1
J gene: TRBJ1-3
V gene: TRBV4-1
clone size: once
CDR3 protein: CASSQKPPDRDLNTIYF
CDR3 DNA: TGCGCCAGCAGCCAAAAGCCTCCTGACAGGGATCTTAACACCATATATTTT

D gene: .
J gene: TRBJ1-2
V gene: TRBV2
clone size: .
CDR3 protein: CASSEGVRGSHGYTF
CDR3 DNA: TGTGCCAGCAGTGAAGGGGTGAGAGGGTCCCATGGCTACACCTTC

D gene: .
J gene: TRBJ1-1
V gene: TRBV19
clone size: .
CDR3 protein: CASGDRTEAFF
CDR3 DNA: TGTGCCAGTGGAGACAGGACTGAAGCTTTCTTT

D gene: TRBD1
J gene: TRBJ1-1
V gene: TRBV7-8
clone size: .
CDR3 protein: CASSWGQGLNTEAFF
CDR3 DNA: TGTGCCAGCAGCTGGGGACAGGGATTAAACACTGAAGCTTTCTTT

D gene: TRBD1
J gene: TRBJ2-2
V gene: TRBV6-6
clone size: few
CDR3 protein: CASRGRDREFGELFF
CDR3 DNA: TGTGCCAGTAGAGGTCGGGACAGGGAATTCGGGGAGCTGTTTTTT

D gene: TRBD2
J gene: TRBJ2-2
V gene: TRBV6-5
clone size: .
CDR3 protein: CASSYGGLANTGELFF
CDR3 DNA: TGTGCCAGCAGTTACGGGGGACTAGCGAACACCGGGGAGCTGTTTTTT

D gene: TRBD2
J gene: TRBJ2-3
V gene: TRBV10-3
clone size: once
CDR3 protein: CANSGGITDTQYF
CDR3 DNA: TGTGCCAATAGCGGGGGTATCACAGATACGCAGTATTTT

D gene: TRBD1
J gene: TRBJ1-5
V gene: TRBV28
clone size: .
CDR3 protein: CASRPPTGGDQPQHF
CDR3 DNA: TGTGCCAGCAGACCACCGACAGGGGGCGACCAGCCCCAGCATTTT

D gene: .
J gene: TRBJ2-3
V gene: TRBV9
clone size: .
CDR3 protein: CASSVEPAYTDTQYF
CDR3 DNA: TGTGCCAGCAGCGTGGAGCCGGCCTACACAGATACGCAGTATTTT

D gene: .
J gene: TRBJ1-1
V gene: TRBV4-1
clone size: many
CDR3 protein: CASSQMGLTEAFF
CDR3 DNA: TGCGCCAGCAGCCAGATGGGACTGACTGAAGCTTTCTTT

D gene: .
J gene: TRBJ2-1
V gene: TRBV4-2
clone size: .
CDR3 protein: CASSDRRINEQFF
CDR3 DNA: TGTGCCAGCTCCGACAGGAGGATAAATGAGCAGTTCTTC

D gene: TRBD2
J gene: TRBJ2-1
V gene: TRBV9
clone size: .
CDR3 protein: CASSATDGGFAEQFF
CDR3 DNA: TGTGCCAGCAGCGCCACAGACGGGGGGTTCGCCGAGCAGTTCTTC

D gene: .
J gene: TRBJ1-2
V gene: TRBV9
clone size: .
CDR3 protein: CASSVAGDNYGYTF
CDR3 DNA: TGTGCCAGCAGCGTAGCAGGGGATAACTATGGCTACACCTTC

D gene: .
J gene: TRBJ2-5
V gene: TRBV18
clone size: .
CDR3 protein: CASSPLYGPGETQYF
CDR3 DNA: TGTGCCAGCTCACCACTATACGGGCCGGGGGAGACCCAGTACTTC

D gene: TRBD1
J gene: TRBJ2-5
V gene: TRBV5-1
clone size: .
CDR3 protein: CASSFSGTGEETQYF
CDR3 DNA: TGCGCCAGCAGCTTCTCCGGGACAGGGGAAGAGACCCAGTACTTC

D gene: .
J gene: TRBJ2-3
V gene: TRBV9
clone size: .
CDR3 protein: CASSAGAGQRTDTQYF
CDR3 DNA: TGTGCCAGCAGTGCTGGAGCCGGACAGAGAACAGATACGCAGTATTTT

D gene: TRBD1
J gene: TRBJ2-7
V gene: TRBV5-6
clone size: .
CDR3 protein: CASSIVLDRQNYEQYF
CDR3 DNA: TGTGCCAGCAGCATCGTATTGGACAGGCAAAACTACGAGCAGTACTTC

D gene: TRBD1
J gene: TRBJ1-5
V gene: TRBV29-1
clone size: .
CDR3 protein: CSVETQQGGQPQHF
CDR3 DNA: TGCAGCGTTGAAACTCAACAGGGGGGACAGCCCCAGCATTTT

D gene: TRBD1
J gene: TRBJ2-7
V gene: TRBV9
clone size: .
CDR3 protein: CASSVAQGAGYEQYF
CDR3 DNA: TGTGCCAGCAGCGTAGCACAGGGGGCAGGGTACGAGCAGTACTTC

D gene: .
J gene: TRBJ2-3
V gene: TRBV6-4
clone size: .
CDR3 protein: CASSPQGKAQYF
CDR3 DNA: TGTGCCAGCAGCCCTCAGGGGAAGGCGCAGTATTTT

D gene: .
J gene: TRBJ2-5
V gene: TRBV4-2
clone size: .
CDR3 protein: CASSQTGVARETQYF
CDR3 DNA: TGTGCCAGCAGCCAGACGGGGGTAGCAAGAGAGACCCAGTACTTC